This T cell receptor (beta chain) was sequenced for a study of shared clonotypes between healthy human individuals. This clone was seen once. Antigen specificity is unknown. The study's findings and limits: Clonotypes not shared had lower generation probabilities than those common to all four donors.

Clones were sequenced by immunoSEQ multiplex PCR, and TCRdb holds only the in-frame ones, with some missing. The data contain roughly 2,500,000 clones, 93% of them seen just once; the ten biggest clones take up roughly 0.39%. The receptor comes from a man between 18 and 29 years old in good health. Some clones in this sample may be carry-over from other donors' samples. The sequenced sample was naive CD4+ T cells from PBMCs. Subset specified: CD45RA+ positively selected.

In DNA, the CDR3 is TGTGCCAGCAGCCCCTCTTGGGGTCTCCTCGGAAACACCGGGGAGCTGTTTTTT. Residues: CASSPSWGLLGNTGELFF. The chain carries TRBV5-4 and TRBJ2-2; D remains ambiguous. The V end was cut by 4 bases, the J end by 2 bases, with 21 bases between. The CDR3 totals 18 residues. From germline, CDR1 is SGHNT and CDR2 YYREEE (reference sequence). Using reference TRBV5-4 and TRBJ2-2 for the parts outside the CDR3, the full variable domain is ETGVTQSPTHLIKTRGQQVTLRCSSQSGHNTVSWYQQALGQGPQFIFQYYREEENGRGNFPPRFSGLQFPNYSSELNVNALELDDSALYLCASSPSWGLLGNTGELFFGEGSRLTVL.